The clone carrying this T cell receptor (beta chain) was detected ten times or more. The antigen remains unidentified. The sample is drawn from a study of neurological immune-mediated disorders. Study results and caveats: Phylogenetically, 18 of 34 multiple sclerosis patients' repertoires fell into one related-CDR3 cluster, a possible signature. HTLV-1-associated myelopathy showed the most TCR clonal expansion; multiple sclerosis the least, below healthy controls.

From the 5' RACE reads, TCRdb called clonotypes with MiXCR, one entry per CDR3 protein. The sample comprises about 66,000 distinct CDR3 sequences, roughly 4.8% of which are singletons, and approximately 7% rests with the top ten. The V and J ends lost 4 bases and 10 bases respectively, with 12 bases between them. CDR3 length: 13 amino acids. Per germline, CDR1 SGHRS and CDR2 YFSETQ. The rearrangement joins TRBV5-1 to TRBJ1-6; D may be TRBD1 (5 bases). The receptor's source is a man aged 25 to 40 with multiple sclerosis. The sample taken for sequencing was PBMCs. The CDR3, as DNA: TGCGCCAGCAGCCCGGCCGGGGGATCACCCCTCCACTTT. Its protein is CASSPAGGSPLHF.